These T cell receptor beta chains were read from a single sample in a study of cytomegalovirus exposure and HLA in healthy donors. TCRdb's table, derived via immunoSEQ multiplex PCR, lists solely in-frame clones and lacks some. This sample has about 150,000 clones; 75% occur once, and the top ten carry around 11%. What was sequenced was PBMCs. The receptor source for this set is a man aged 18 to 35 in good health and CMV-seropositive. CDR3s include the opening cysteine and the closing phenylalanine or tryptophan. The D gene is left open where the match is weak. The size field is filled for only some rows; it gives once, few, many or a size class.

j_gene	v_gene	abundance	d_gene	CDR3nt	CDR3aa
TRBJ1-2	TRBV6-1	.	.	TGTGCCAGCACCCCAGGGTACCGAGGCTACACCTTC	CASTPGYRGYTF
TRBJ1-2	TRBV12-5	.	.	TGTGCTAGTGCCCCCGACAGCTATGGCTACACCTTC	CASAPDSYGYTF
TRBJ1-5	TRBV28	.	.	TGTGCCAGCAGCTTTAAAACCCAGCATTTT	CASSFKTQHF
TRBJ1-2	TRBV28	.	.	TGTGCCAGCAGTTTGGGATCGCGGGGGCTATATGGCTACACCTTC	CASSLGSRGLYGYTF
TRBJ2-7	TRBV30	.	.	TGTGCCTGGAGTGTACCGGGTGCAGTCCCCCTCGAGCAGTACTTC	CAWSVPGAVPLEQYF
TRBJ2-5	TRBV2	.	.	TGTGCCAGCAGTGAAACGGCGGGGCCAGAGACCCAGTACTTC	CASSETAGPETQYF
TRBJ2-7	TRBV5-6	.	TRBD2	TGTGCCAGCAGCTCGCCGGAGTGGGAGGGGCACGAGCAGTACTTC	CASSSPEWEGHEQYF
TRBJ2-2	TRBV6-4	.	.	TGTGCCAATATCCCCCACCCTAGGGGGAGTGAAGGGGAGCTGTTTTTT	CANIPHPRGSEGELFF
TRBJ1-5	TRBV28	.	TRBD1	TGTGCCAGCAGGGGGGGACAGGGTGGCAATCAGCCCCAGCATTTT	CASRGGQGGNQPQHF
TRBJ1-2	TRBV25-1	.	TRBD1	TGTGCCAGTCGAGAGGGGGCGGGAGGCTACACCTTC	CASREGAGGYTF
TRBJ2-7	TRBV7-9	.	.	TGTGCCAGCAGGCCCTTGGGGGGTATAATAGACGAGCAGTACTTC	CASRPLGGIIDEQYF
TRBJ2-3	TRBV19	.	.	TGTGCCAGTAGTATTGGGGCTAGCACAGATACGCAGTATTTT	CASSIGASTDTQYF
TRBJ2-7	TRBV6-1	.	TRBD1	TGTGCCAGCAGTGCCCAACAGGGGGCTCTGTACGAGCAGTACTTC	CASSAQQGALYEQYF
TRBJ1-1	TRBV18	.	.	TGTGCCAGCTCGCTCGGGGTGAACACTGAAGCTTTCTTT	CASSLGVNTEAFF
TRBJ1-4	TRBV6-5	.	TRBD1	TGTGCCAGCAGTCACAGGACAGGGGGAGGTGAAAAACTGTTTTTT	CASSHRTGGGEKLFF
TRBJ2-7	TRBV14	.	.	TGTGCCAGCAGCCAACTAAGAGACGAGCAGTACTTC	CASSQLRDEQYF
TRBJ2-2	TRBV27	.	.	TGTGCCAGCAGACCCGTCCAGTCCACCGGGGAGCTGTTTTTT	CASRPVQSTGELFF
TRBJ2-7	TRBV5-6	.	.	TGTGCCAGCAGCACAGGTTCCCACGAGCAGTACTTC	CASSTGSHEQYF
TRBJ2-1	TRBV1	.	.	TGCACCAGCAGTACAGGGGGCGGGAATGAGCAGTTCTTC	CTSSTGGGNEQFF
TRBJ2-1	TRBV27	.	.	TGTGCCAGCAGTCCCAAACCAAATATGTGGACTGGAGGTTTCGACGAGCAGTTCTTC	CASSPKPNMWTGGFDEQFF
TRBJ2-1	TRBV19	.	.	TGTGCCAGTAGTATAGATATACAGATCTCCTACAATGAGCAGTTCTTC	CASSIDIQISYNEQFF
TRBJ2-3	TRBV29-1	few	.	TGCAGCGTTGAGTCTACCACAGATACGCAGTATTTT	CSVESTTDTQYF
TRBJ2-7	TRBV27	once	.	TGTGCCAGCAGTGTCGGGACTCGAAGCGAGCAGTACTTC	CASSVGTRSEQYF
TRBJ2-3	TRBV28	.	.	TGTGCCAGCACGGAGGAAACAGATACGCAGTATTTT	CASTEETDTQYF
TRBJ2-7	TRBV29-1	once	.	TGCAGCGTTGTATCGCCGGGCGAGCAGTACTTC	CSVVSPGEQYF
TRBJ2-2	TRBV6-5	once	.	TGTGCCAGCAGTTACTCGGAGGGCACCGGGGAGCTGTTTTTT	CASSYSEGTGELFF
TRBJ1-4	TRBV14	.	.	TGTGCCAGCAGCCAACTAAAGGGGGCTAATGAAAAACTGTTTTTT	CASSQLKGANEKLFF